The clone carrying this TCR beta chain has a handful of counts. Its antigen is as yet unknown. TCRdb reprocessed the 5' RACE reads via MiXCR and lists one record per CDR3 protein. Among about 400,000 distinct CDR3 sequences listed, approximately 15% were seen once. The CDR3 runs 14 residues. V dropped 4 bases and J dropped 5 bases, with 12 bases sitting between them. Germline V gene data show CDR1 as SGHRS and CDR2 as YFSETQ. The sample belongs to a study of T-cell memory formation after mild COVID-19. Study-level findings and limits: Certain responding clones were present in pre-infection memory, suggesting participation of cross-reactive memory.

The sequence derives from a man younger than 35 who had mild COVID-19 (a few samples of this study predate the infection). Cell type and time point are not known. The rearrangement uses TRBV5-1 and TRBJ2-2, with a weak D call TRBD1 (6 bases). Specimen: PBMCs or a T cell subset sorted from them (not recorded which). CDR3 region: CASSGGQGTGELFF. The CDR3 DNA sequence: TGCGCCAGCAGCGGGGGTCAGGGGACCGGGGAGCTGTTTTTT.